This passage covers 5 T cell receptor beta chains from one sample sequenced in a study of blood T cell repertoires in COVID-19. Sequenced by immunoSEQ multiplex PCR; TCRdb stores in-frame clones only, minus some. The sample yields a few hundred thousand clones, roughly 90% seen once. The sample comprised peripheral blood. The receptors were sampled from a young woman with COVID-19, enrolled during active disease.

The chain has TRBV6-1 and TRBJ2-5, with TRBD1 identical over 8 bases. From germline, CDR1 is MNHNS and CDR2 SASEGT. The CDR3 length is 17 residues. Trimming cost V 1 base and J 5 bases; bases outside gene matches: 12. CDR3 amino acids: CASSEDRGAIPGETQYF. The CDR3, as DNA: TGTGCCAGCAGTGAAGACAGGGGGGCGATCCCGGGGGAGACCCAGTACTTC.

This clone has just one count. The chain joins TRBV6-5 to TRBJ2-7; 8 bases align to TRBD1. This CDR3 comprises 14 residues. V was pared by 7 bases and J by 6 bases, with 11 bases of the junction left unmatched. Germline V gives CDR1 MNHEY, CDR2 SVGAGI. The CDR3 DNA sequence: TGTGCCAGCACCCTCCGGACAGGGTGGGTCGAGCAGTACGTC. The encoded protein is CASTLRTGWVEQYV.

The chain carries TRBV4-3 and TRBJ1-1, with 7 positions matching TRBD1. CDR1 is LGHNA and CDR2 is YSLEER in the germline V gene. CDR3 size: 16 residues. Trimming took 0 bases from V and 6 from J; bases not matched to a gene: 10. The chain's CDR3 is CASSQESTGSIAEAFF. The CDR3 bases are TGCGCCAGCAGCCAAGAATCGACAGGGAGTATCGCTGAAGCTTTCTTT.

The chain carries TRBV10-3 and TRBJ1-1; D gene uncertain. Germline lookup yields CDR1 ENHRY and CDR2 SYGVKD. V shed 3 bases and J shed 7 bases, with 9 bases lying between them. CDR3 length: 12 amino acids. The CDR3 coding sequence is TGTGCCATCAGTGATCAACAGCATGAAGCTTTCTTT. Its protein is CAISDQQHEAFF.

The chain uses TRBV6-5 and TRBJ2-2, with D possibly matching TRBD2 (6 bases). This CDR3 spans 15 amino acids. Trimming took 10 bases from V and 4 from J, leaving 19 bases between them. Germline-derived CDR1 and CDR2 are MNHEY and SVGAGI. The CDR3 DNA reads TGTGCCAACCAAGAGCAGGGAGCGGGCACCGGGGAGCTGTTTTTT. It codes for CANQEQGAGTGELFF.